This is a list of T cell receptor beta chains from one sample in a study of blood T cells in healthy people across ages. TCRdb re-called the 5' RACE reads through MiXCR, storing one row per CDR3 protein. The sample shows hundreds of thousands of distinct CDR3 sequences, approximately 30% of them seen only once. The source material was blood. These receptors were taken from a woman aged 80 or over in good health. The CDR3 runs from the conserved cysteine through the conserved F or W. Each record gives: CDR3 length, D gene, V gene, CDR3 protein. D genes are given only for firm matches.

length: 16; D: TRBD2; V: TRBV7-3; CDR3: CASSLRAGGTRDTQYF
length: 14; D: NA; V: TRBV28; CDR3: CASSHTGPQNEQFF
length: 15; D: NA; V: TRBV28; CDR3: CASTPSRGFGNTIYF
length: 15; D: NA; V: TRBV28; CDR3: CASRGAQGSNQPQHF
length: 11; D: NA; V: TRBV24-1; CDR3: CATSDLKVYTF
length: 17; D: NA; V: TRBV12-3/TRBV12-4; CDR3: CASSLIILGTGTDTQYF
length: 12; D: TRBD1; V: TRBV6-1; CDR3: CASGGQIYEQYF
length: 15; D: NA; V: TRBV20-1; CDR3: CSAQGGRGTTDTQYF
length: 16; D: NA; V: TRBV7-2; CDR3: CASSPGGGGVSYEQYF
length: 14; D: NA; V: TRBV7-9; CDR3: CASSLMGGPGELFF
length: 16; D: TRBD2; V: TRBV4-1; CDR3: CASSQVLAGVGDEQFF
length: 14; D: TRBD1; V: TRBV7-4; CDR3: CATGGTGANYGYTF
length: 14; D: NA; V: TRBV5-1; CDR3: CASSLAAGVEPQHF
length: 15; D: TRBD2; V: TRBV28; CDR3: CASSLTSGGSDTQYF
length: 14; D: NA; V: TRBV5-1; CDR3: CASNSSSSYNEQFF
length: 20; D: NA; V: TRBV20-1; CDR3: CSANAVPNGGKSSYNSPLHF
length: 17; D: NA; V: TRBV7-2; CDR3: CASRESGGEYFTDTQYF
length: 16; D: NA; V: TRBV27; CDR3: CASSRDKVGVNTEAFF
length: 18; D: TRBD2; V: TRBV5-1; CDR3: CASSLESSGGGITDTQYF
length: 11; D: NA; V: TRBV3-1; CDR3: CASSLDWEQYF
length: 14; D: NA; V: TRBV7-9; CDR3: CASSLAGPPDEQFF
length: 11; D: NA; V: TRBV9; CDR3: CASSRDNEQFF
length: 15; D: TRBD1; V: TRBV6-2/TRBV6-3; CDR3: CASSPRGTGSSPLHF
length: 15; D: NA; V: TRBV18; CDR3: CASSPDGGAYNEQYF
length: 13; D: TRBD1; V: TRBV20-1; CDR3: CSAPKTGLSEQYF
length: 15; D: TRBD1; V: TRBV5-1; CDR3: CASRSGGPWDYGAFF
length: 15; D: TRBD1; V: TRBV4-2; CDR3: CASSPADRGNQPQHF
length: 15; D: NA; V: TRBV5-6; CDR3: CASSLDLRGSNEQFF
length: 15; D: TRBD1; V: TRBV27; CDR3: CASSFAGQSNQPQHF
length: 19; D: NA; V: TRBV7-7; CDR3: CASSSNPPRPSVHNSPLHF
length: 16; D: TRBD2; V: TRBV11-3; CDR3: CASSLRREGVADTQYF
length: 15; D: NA; V: TRBV7-8; CDR3: CASSLDRGYPYEQYF
length: 13; D: TRBD1; V: TRBV29-1; CDR3: CSFKKDREEKLFF
length: 15; D: NA; V: TRBV28; CDR3: CASRIGGGDSYEQYF
length: 14; D: NA; V: TRBV20-1; CDR3: CSARDALRQETQYF
length: 15; D: TRBD1; V: TRBV5-1; CDR3: CASSLGETGGSGYTF
length: 14; D: TRBD1; V: TRBV12-3/TRBV12-4; CDR3: CASSYRGGGQPQHF
length: 15; D: NA; V: TRBV9; CDR3: CASSVWVGVEDTQYF
length: 14; D: NA; V: TRBV7-3; CDR3: CASTQESGRYGQYF
length: 16; D: NA; V: TRBV7-9; CDR3: CASSSGIRIGNTEAFF
length: 14; D: TRBD2; V: TRBV3-1; CDR3: CASSLAGGLNEQFF
length: 15; D: NA; V: TRBV7-2; CDR3: CASSLDGSRADTQYF
length: 15; D: NA; V: TRBV5-1; CDR3: CASSLEGDVNTEAFF
length: 11; D: NA; V: TRBV6-5; CDR3: CTSSGECGYTF
length: 17; D: TRBD1; V: TRBV19; CDR3: CASRGTGGLRSNQPQHF
length: 15; D: NA; V: TRBV19; CDR3: CASSILARGTYEQYF